The 16 T cell receptor beta chains given below trace back to one sample, sequenced in a study of CXCR3-negative and CXCR3-positive naive CD8 T cells. The authors made the TRB cDNA libraries by 5' RACE using UMI labels. Each CDR3 protein gets one entry in TCRdb, which reprocessed the 5' RACE reads and gives no DNA. This listing includes roughly 63,000 distinct CDR3 sequences. Broader study findings: CXCR3-positive naive cells carried more hydrophobic TRB CDR3s than CXCR3-negative naive cells did.

Their specific antigens are unknown. The sequencing sample was made of naive CXCR3+ CD8+ T cells from blood. Subset in this sample: CD45RO-CCR7+CD27+CD95- naive CD8+ T cells expressing CXCR3 (TNR3+). Every receptor here comes from a human donor in good health. Some clones in this sample may be carry-over from other donors' samples.

The chain has TRBV29-1 and TRBJ2-7. CDR1 is SQVTM, CDR2 ANQGSEA, per germline. The CDR3 has 15 amino acids. CDR3 in amino acids: CSVEDHGEGPYEQYF.

V is TRBV29-1 and J is TRBJ2-1; the D call from TCRdb, TRBD1, cannot be confirmed without DNA. CDR1 and CDR2 (germline): SQVTM, ANQGSEA. This CDR3 has 14 residues. This chain's CDR3 is CSGGERSSYNEQFF.

This chain links TRBV7-3 with TRBJ1-1; TCRdb lists TRBD1, though no DNA is available to test this call. The germline V gene has CDR1 SGHTA and CDR2 FQGTGA. The CDR3 runs to 14 residues. The CDR3 loop reads CASSLLQESSEAFF.

The rearrangement uses TRBV28 and TRBJ2-7; with no DNA, the TCRdb D assignment of TRBD2 cannot be verified. Germline V gene data show CDR1 as MDHEN and CDR2 as SYDVKM. This CDR3 comprises 14 residues. The CDR3 region is CASSNLAGRSWQYF.

This chain joins TRBV15 and TRBJ2-3. This CDR3 region has 15 residues. In germline, CDR1 is LNHNV, CDR2 YYDKDF (reference sequence). The CDR3: CATKEDSRPTDTQYF.

This chain connects TRBV19 to TRBJ2-1; as DNA is missing, the TRBD1 call by TCRdb cannot be tested. The CDR3 contains 12 residues. Germline assignment: CDR1 LNHDA and CDR2 SQIVND (reference sequence). CDR3 region: CASKTGYNEQFF.

V and J are TRBV5-1 and TRBJ2-1. The germline gives CDR1 SGHRS, CDR2 YFSETQ. The CDR3 has 16 residues. The CDR3 sequence: CASSLDVGSSYNEQFF. The full variable domain, its missing parts supplied by reference TRBV5-1 and TRBJ2-1, is KAGVTQTPRYLIKTRGQQVTLSCSPISGHRSVSWYQQTPGQGLQFLFEYFSETQRNKGNFPGRFSGRQFSNSRSEMNVSTLELGDSALYLCASSLDVGSSYNEQFFGPGTRLTVL.

This sequence joins TRBV20-1 and TRBJ2-7; TCRdb's D call of TRBD1 is untestable without DNA. CDR1 DFQATT and CDR2 SNEGSKA come from the germline V gene (reference sequence). The CDR3 extends over 13 amino acids. CDR3 region: CSAKDGIYYEQYF.

The chain links TRBV5-1 to TRBJ1-2. Germline V lookup: CDR1 SGHRS, CDR2 YFSETQ. The CDR3 sequence is 15 residues long. This CDR3 is CASSESEGFNYGYTF.

V usage is TRBV7-6 and J usage is TRBJ1-5. Germline CDR1 and CDR2: SGHVS and FNYEAQ. This CDR3 contains 14 residues. The CDR3 region is CASSSGAGNQPQHF.

The chain recombines TRBV29-1 with TRBJ1-1. The CDR3 consists of 13 residues. Germline assignment: CDR1 SQVTM and CDR2 ANQGSEA. CDR3 region: CSDLGDVGTEAFF.

The rearrangement uses TRBV27 and TRBJ2-7; TCRdb's assignment of TRBD1 cannot be checked, as there is no DNA. Germline V gives CDR1 MNHEY, CDR2 SMNVEV (reference sequence). The length of the CDR3 is 15 residues. The CDR3 spells CASSPGTAMFDEQYF.

The chain uses TRBV29-1 and TRBJ1-2; TCRdb names TRBD1, which stays unverified in the absence of DNA. The CDR3 has 11 residues. In germline, CDR1 is SQVTM, CDR2 ANQGSEA. CDR3 loop: CSVEDGQDYTF. Supplemented by reference TRBV29-1 and TRBJ1-2, the full variable domain reads SAVISQKPSRDICQRGTSLTIQCQVDSQVTMMFWYRQQPGQSLTLIATANQGSEATYESGFVIDKFPISRPNLTFSTLTVSNMSPEDSSIYLCSVEDGQDYTFGSGTRLTVV.

This chain joins TRBV27 and TRBJ2-7; TCRdb's assignment of TRBD1 cannot be checked, as there is no DNA. Germline V gene lookup returns CDR1 MNHEY and CDR2 SMNVEV (reference sequence). The CDR3 is 13 residues long. The CDR3: CASSLHRNYEQYF.

In terms of frequency, this clonotype is medium-sized. V and J are TRBV20-1 and TRBJ1-2. The CDR3 is 13 residues long. Germline-derived CDR1 and CDR2 are DFQATT and SNEGSKA (reference sequence). CDR3 residues: CSASLGEAYGYTF.

This chain joins TRBV29-1 and TRBJ2-1; TCRdb designates TRBD2, a call that cannot be tested without DNA. CDR1 is SQVTM, CDR2 ANQGSEA, per germline. The CDR3 loop spans 14 amino acids. The CDR3: CSVEEWERGNEQFF.